This passage covers 29 T cell receptor beta chains from one sample sequenced in a study of OX40 agonist ivuxolimab in advanced cancers. The assay was immunoSEQ multiplex PCR, and TCRdb's table has in-frame clones only and misses some. There are fewer than 140,000 clones in the sample; approximately 90% occur only once, and roughly 0.5% lies in the top ten. This specimen was CD4+ or CD8+ T cells sorted from blood, taken in a trial of the OX40 agonist ivuxolimab. The receptors shown here come from an adult with an advanced solid tumor such as melanoma, head and neck, liver or kidney cancer.

The chain joins TRBV6-5 to TRBJ1-2; D is possibly TRBD1 (5 bases). Trimming took off 0 bases at V and 5 bases at J, with 13 bases between the two ends. The CDR3 sequence is 15 residues long. Germline-derived CDR1 and CDR2 are MNHEY and SVGAGI. The CDR3: CASSYSSGGQYGYTF. DNA for the CDR3: TGTGCCAGCAGTTACTCGAGCGGGGGTCAGTATGGCTACACCTTC.

The chain recombines TRBV6-5 with TRBJ2-1, with D possibly TRBD1 on 5 matching bases. The CDR3 spans 15 residues. Germline V lookup: CDR1 MNHEY, CDR2 SVGAGI. Between the trimmed V and J ends, which lost 3 bases and 5 bases, there was a span of 14 bases. CDR3 DNA sequence: TGTGCCAGCAGTTATTGGGGCAGGTTCCACAATGAGCAGTTCTTC. Translation: CASSYWGRFHNEQFF.

CDR3 DNA sequence: TGTGCCAGCAGTCCCTTGGGGTACGAGCAGTACTTC. Residues: CASSPLGYEQYF. The chain combines TRBV6-5 with TRBJ2-7, with D uncertain. The V end lost 5 bases, the J end lost 4 bases, and 9 bases lay between the germline ends. The CDR3 runs 12 residues. In germline, CDR1 is MNHEY, CDR2 SVGAGI.

This clone was recorded only once. The V gene is TRBV28, the J gene TRBJ2-7; D unclear. Germline lookup yields CDR1 MDHEN and CDR2 SYDVKM. Trimming removed 3 bases at V and 9 bases at J, with 9 bases between. The CDR3 totals 11 residues. DNA for the CDR3: TGTGCCAGCAGTTTGTTGGTAGCGCAGTACTTC. It codes for CASSLLVAQYF.

The rearrangement links TRBV27 to TRBJ2-7; D perhaps matches TRBD1 (6 bases). V lost 2 bases, J lost 7 bases, and 12 bases lay in between. Germline loops: CDR1 MNHEY, CDR2 SMNVEV (reference sequence). The CDR3 is made up of 13 amino acids. CDR3 sequence (DNA): TGTGCCAGCAGTTTACAGGGGTCTTGGGAGCAGTACTTC. Its protein is CASSLQGSWEQYF.

This clone was detected only once. The chain links TRBV5-1 to TRBJ1-1; 9 bases map to TRBD1. The germline V gene has CDR1 SGHRS and CDR2 YFSETQ. V lost 5 bases, J lost 4 bases, and 6 bases stayed unmatched. The CDR3 totals 14 residues. The CDR3 sequence: CASRQTTGGTEAFF. DNA for the CDR3: TGCGCCAGCAGGCAAACGACAGGGGGCACTGAAGCTTTCTTT. Full variable domain (missing parts from reference TRBV5-1 and TRBJ1-1): KAGVTQTPRYLIKTRGQQVTLSCSPISGHRSVSWYQQTPGQGLQFLFEYFSETQRNKGNFPGRFSGRQFSNSRSEMNVSTLELGDSALYLCASRQTTGGTEAFFGQGTRLTVV.

About this clone itself: This CDR3 is also generated by other DNA sequences in the sample. The gene calls are TRBV28 and TRBJ1-1; no clear D gene. The germline gives CDR1 MDHEN, CDR2 SYDVKM. V was cut by 5 bases and J by 1 base, with 5 bases left in between. The CDR3 runs 12 residues. The CDR3 spells CASSLTNTEAFF. The CDR3 bases are TGTGCCAGCAGTCTAACGAACACTGAAGCTTTCTTT.

The J gene is TRBJ2-4, the V gene TRBV27, with TRBD2 matching over 7 bases. Germline V CDR1 and CDR2: MNHEY, SMNVEV (reference sequence). V shed 5 bases, J shed 0 bases, and the junction held 7 bases outside the gene matches. CDR3 size: 16 residues. The CDR3 loop reads CASSPLGRGAKNIQYF. Written as DNA, the CDR3 is TGTGCCAGCAGTCCTTTGGGGAGGGGAGCCAAAAACATTCAGTACTTC.

In this sample, this clone turned up a few times. This chain joins TRBV5-4 and TRBJ1-6, with a possible D match to TRBD1 (5 bases). Trimming cost V 4 bases and J 7 bases, with 21 bases left between them. Germline CDR1 is SGHNT and CDR2 is YYREEE (reference sequence). CDR3 size: 17 residues. In DNA form, the CDR3 reads TGTGCCAGCAGCCTTCAACGAGGGGCAGGACCCAATTCACCCCTCCACTTT. Translated: CASSLQRGAGPNSPLHF. The whole variable domain, filled in from reference TRBV5-4 and TRBJ1-6, reads ETGVTQSPTHLIKTRGQQVTLRCSSQSGHNTVSWYQQALGQGPQFIFQYYREEENGRGNFPPRFSGLQFPNYSSELNVNALELDDSALYLCASSLQRGAGPNSPLHFGNGTRLTVT.

This chain connects TRBV28 to TRBJ1-1; D unresolved. Germline CDR1 is MDHEN and CDR2 is SYDVKM. The CDR3 totals 12 residues. V was pared by 6 bases and J by 5 bases, with 10 bases between. The CDR3 nucleotides are TGTGCCAGCAGAGAGATTGAAACTGAAGCTTTCTTT. Translated, it gives CASREIETEAFF.

V usage is TRBV5-5 and J usage is TRBJ2-5; no firm D call. The CDR3 has 14 amino acids. Looked up from germline, CDR1 is SGHKS and CDR2 is YYEKEE (reference sequence). The germline V and J ends were trimmed by 2 bases and 4 bases, with 12 bases remaining between them. CDR3 in DNA: TGTGCCAGCAGCTTCACCCCCCCATTAGAGACCCAGTACTTC. Amino acids: CASSFTPPLETQYF.

The chain combines TRBV7-3 with TRBJ2-5; TRBD1 aligns across 7 bases. The germline V gene encodes CDR1 SGHTA and CDR2 FQGTGA. This CDR3 is 16 amino acids long. The V gene end was trimmed by 4 bases and the J gene end by 0 bases; junction bases not matched to a gene: 8. The CDR3 region is CASSYSPTGDQETQYF. DNA for the CDR3: TGTGCCAGCAGCTATTCACCTACAGGGGACCAAGAGACCCAGTACTTC.

The rearrangement uses TRBV4-3 and TRBJ1-6; 8 bases map to TRBD1. Germline V gene lookup returns CDR1 LGHNA and CDR2 YSLEER. The V gene end was trimmed by 1 base and the J gene end by 9 bases; junction bases not matched to a gene: 8. The CDR3 is made up of 16 amino acids. The CDR3 DNA reads TGCGCCAGCAGCCAAGCAGAGGACAGGGACAGTTCACCCCTCCACTTT. Translating it yields CASSQAEDRDSSPLHF.

This chain connects TRBV7-2 to TRBJ2-2; D not certain. The CDR3 runs to 13 residues. The germline V gene has CDR1 SGHTA and CDR2 FQGNSA. With 3 bases removed from V and 5 bases from J, the gap between germline ends came to 7 bases. CDR3 sequence: CASSLRRTGELFF. The CDR3 DNA sequence: TGTGCCAGCAGCTTGAGGAGAACCGGGGAGCTGTTTTTT.

The chain links TRBV7-6 to TRBJ2-5; 11 bases match TRBD1. V shed 3 bases and J 2 bases; nucleotides not matched to a gene: 5. CDR3 length equals 16 residues. Germline V gene sequence: CDR1 SGHVS, CDR2 FNYEAQ. The CDR3 reads CASSFNRDRGQETQYF. CDR3 DNA: TGTGCCAGCAGCTTCAACCGGGACAGGGGGCAAGAGACCCAGTACTTC. Based on the CDR3 plus reference TRBV7-6 and TRBJ2-5, the full variable domain is GAGVSQSPRYKVTKRGQDVALRCDPISGHVSLYWYRQALGQGPEFLTYFNYEAQQDKSGLPNDRFSAERPEGSISTLTIQRTEQRDSAMYRCASSFNRDRGQETQYFGPGTRLLVL.

The CDR3 sequence is CASSQEGTPQPQHF. The DNA of the CDR3 is TGCGCCAGCAGCCAAGAAGGGACTCCTCAGCCCCAGCATTTT. The chain uses TRBV4-1 and TRBJ1-5, with D possibly matching TRBD1 (5 bases). CDR1 is MGHRA and CDR2 is YSYEKL in the germline V gene. V was clipped by 0 bases and J by 6 bases, with 9 bases between them. The CDR3 sequence is 14 residues long.

V and J are TRBV11-2 and TRBJ1-1; D remains ambiguous. CDR3 size: 14 residues. Trimming removed 0 bases at V and 6 bases at J, with 11 bases between. Looked up from germline, CDR1 is SGHAT and CDR2 is FQNNGV. The CDR3 spells CASSLERVLAEAFF. The CDR3 DNA reads TGTGCCAGCAGCTTAGAGAGGGTATTAGCTGAAGCTTTCTTT.

Points on this clone: Germline and junction disagree at one end, which may indicate a read error. The chain recombines TRBV7-2 with TRBJ1-3, with TRBD1 identical over 7 bases. The CDR3 contains 13 residues. Germline V gene lookup returns CDR1 SGHTA and CDR2 FQGNSA. CDR3 nucleotide sequence: TGTGCCAGCAGCTTAGCCGAATTGGACAGGCTCTCCTTT. Amino acids: CASSLAELDRLSF.

The gene calls are TRBV19 and TRBJ2-7; D possibly matches TRBD1 or TRBD2 (6 bases each). Germline assignment: CDR1 LNHDA and CDR2 SQIVND (reference sequence). The CDR3 contains 15 residues. V was pared by 9 bases and J by 0 bases, with 18 bases between. Written as DNA, the CDR3 is TGTGCCAGCGGGAGAAATACAGGGAGCTCCTACGAGCAGTACTTC. It specifies CASGRNTGSSYEQYF.

The V call is TRBV6-6, the J call TRBJ2-1; TRBD2 matches 9 bases. The length of the CDR3 is 13 residues. In germline, CDR1 is MNHNY, CDR2 SVGAGI (reference sequence). Unmatched junction bases numbered 7, after V lost 7 bases and J lost 9 bases. The CDR3 protein is CASTRGTSFEQFF. The CDR3 nucleotides are TGTGCCAGCACCAGAGGGACTAGCTTTGAGCAGTTCTTC.

This chain links TRBV21-1 with TRBJ2-7. TRBV21-1 is listed as a pseudogene. The CDR3 length is 14 residues. CDR3 DNA: TGTGCCAGCAGCAAAGAACGGACCCTGGACGAGCAGTACTTC. This codes for CASSKERTLDEQYF.

This clone was picked up one time. The chain joins TRBV5-6 to TRBJ1-2; D uncertain. The V end lost 7 bases, the J end lost 0 bases, and 16 bases lay between the germline ends. Germline CDR1 and CDR2: SGHDT and YYEEEE. This CDR3 comprises 15 residues. CDR3 nucleotide sequence: TGTGCCAGCTGGTTGGGCAGTTCAGCTAACTATGGCTACACCTTC. It encodes CASWLGSSANYGYTF.

The CDR3 nucleotides are TGCAGCGTTGTGAGGGAATTTAACTATGGCTACACCTTC. Amino acid sequence: CSVVREFNYGYTF. This rearrangement joins TRBV29-1 to TRBJ1-2; D is ambiguous. The CDR3 has 13 amino acids. CDR1 and CDR2 from the germline V gene are SQVTM and ANQGSEA. The V end was cut by 4 bases, the J end by 1 base, with 10 bases between.

The chain has TRBV7-2 and TRBJ1-5; D might be TRBD1 (6 bases). V lost 5 bases and J lost 5, with 10 bases in between. The germline gives CDR1 SGHTA, CDR2 FQGNSA. CDR3 length: 13 amino acids. CDR3 in amino acids: CASSSRQDQPQHF. CDR3 DNA: TGTGCCAGCAGCAGCAGACAGGATCAGCCCCAGCATTTT. The full variable domain, in which reference TRBV7-2 and TRBJ1-5 provide the parts outside the CDR3, is GAGVSQSPSNKVTEKGKDVELRCDPISGHTALYWYRQSLGQGLEFLIYFQGNSAPDKSGLPSDRFSAERTGGSVSTLTIQRTQQEDSAVYLCASSSRQDQPQHFGDGTRLSIL.

This chain joins TRBV7-3 and TRBJ1-2; D not resolved. The CDR3 is 13 residues long. Germline CDR1 is SGHTA and CDR2 is FQGTGA. V shed 6 bases and J shed 7 bases, with 15 bases lying between them. The CDR3 here is CASSLDGVGGYTF. CDR3 in DNA: TGTGCCAGCAGTCTCGACGGGGTGGGTGGCTACACCTTC.

The CDR3 loop is CASSLWWVTNGETQYF. The CDR3 DNA reads TGTGCCAGCAGCTTATGGTGGGTTACGAACGGAGAGACCCAGTACTTC. V usage is TRBV7-2 and J usage is TRBJ2-5; D call uncertain. Trimming cost V 2 bases and J 4 bases, with 17 bases left between them. This CDR3 region has 16 residues. The germline V gene has CDR1 SGHTA and CDR2 FQGNSA.

This rearrangement joins TRBV14 to TRBJ2-5; D call uncertain. Trimming cost V 1 base and J 5 bases, with 8 bases left between them. CDR1 is SGHDN, CDR2 FVKESK, per germline. This CDR3 has 13 amino acids. The DNA of the CDR3 is TGTGCCAGCAGCCAAGGGGCGGTCGAGACCCAGTACTTC. Translating gives CASSQGAVETQYF.

Only one count was recorded for this clone. The chain couples TRBV7-3 to TRBJ2-3; 10 bases match TRBD1. Germline assignment: CDR1 SGHTA and CDR2 FQGTGA. V lost 5 bases and J lost 3; bases outside the gene matches: 5. CDR3 length equals 15 residues. Here the CDR3 reads CASSIGQGETDTQYF. Here the CDR3 DNA reads TGTGCCAGCAGCATTGGACAGGGGGAGACAGATACGCAGTATTTT.

The chain uses TRBV6-6 and TRBJ1-4, with D uncertain. V lost 5 bases and J 3 bases, leaving 4 bases between the germline ends. This CDR3 has 12 residues. Germline V CDR1 and CDR2: MNHNY, SVGAGI (reference sequence). The CDR3 DNA reads as TGTGCCAGCAGTGGGGCTAATGAAAAACTGTTTTTT. Protein product: CASSGANEKLFF.